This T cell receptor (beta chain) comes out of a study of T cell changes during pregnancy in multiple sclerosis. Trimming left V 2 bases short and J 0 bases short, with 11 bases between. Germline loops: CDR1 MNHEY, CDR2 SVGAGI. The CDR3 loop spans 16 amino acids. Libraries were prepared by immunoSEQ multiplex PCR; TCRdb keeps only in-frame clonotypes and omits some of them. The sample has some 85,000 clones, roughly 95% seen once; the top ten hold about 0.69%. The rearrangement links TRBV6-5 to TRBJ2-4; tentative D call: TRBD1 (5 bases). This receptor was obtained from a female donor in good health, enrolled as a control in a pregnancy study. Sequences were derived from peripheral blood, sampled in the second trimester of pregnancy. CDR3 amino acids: CASSYDRKVAKNIQYF. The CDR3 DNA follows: TGTGCCAGCAGTTACGACAGAAAGGTAGCCAAAAACATTCAGTACTTC.